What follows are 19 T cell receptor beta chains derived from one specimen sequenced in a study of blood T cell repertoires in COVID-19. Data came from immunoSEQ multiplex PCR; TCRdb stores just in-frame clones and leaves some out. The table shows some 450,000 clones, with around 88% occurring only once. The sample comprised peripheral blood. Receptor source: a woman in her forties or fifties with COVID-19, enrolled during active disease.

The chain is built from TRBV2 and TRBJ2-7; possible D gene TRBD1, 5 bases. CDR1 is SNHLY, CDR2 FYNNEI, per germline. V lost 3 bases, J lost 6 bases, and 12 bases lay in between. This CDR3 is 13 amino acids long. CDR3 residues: CASSEVLQAEQYF. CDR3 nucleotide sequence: TGTGCCAGCAGTGAGGTATTACAGGCCGAGCAGTACTTC.

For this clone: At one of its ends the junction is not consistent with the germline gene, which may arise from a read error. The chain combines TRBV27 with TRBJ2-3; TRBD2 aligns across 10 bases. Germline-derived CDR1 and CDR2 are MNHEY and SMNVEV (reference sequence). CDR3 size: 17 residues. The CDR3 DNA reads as TGTGCCAGCAGATTATCGTTAGCGGGGGGTATCACAGATACGCAGTATTTT. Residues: CASRLSLAGGITDTQYF.

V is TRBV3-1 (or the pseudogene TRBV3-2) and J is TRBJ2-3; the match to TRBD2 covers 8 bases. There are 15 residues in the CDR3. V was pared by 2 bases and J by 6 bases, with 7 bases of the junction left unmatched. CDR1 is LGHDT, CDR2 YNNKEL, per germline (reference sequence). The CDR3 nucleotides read TGTGCCAGCAGCCAAACTGTCGGGGGGGTGGATACGCAGTATTTT. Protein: CASSQTVGGVDTQYF.

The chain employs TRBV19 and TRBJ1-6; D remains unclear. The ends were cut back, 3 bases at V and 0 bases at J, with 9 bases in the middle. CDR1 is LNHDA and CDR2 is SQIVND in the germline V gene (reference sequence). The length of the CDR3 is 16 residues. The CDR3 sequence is CASSISWSSYNSPLHF. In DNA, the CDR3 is TGTGCCAGTAGTATTAGCTGGAGCTCCTATAATTCACCCCTCCACTTT.

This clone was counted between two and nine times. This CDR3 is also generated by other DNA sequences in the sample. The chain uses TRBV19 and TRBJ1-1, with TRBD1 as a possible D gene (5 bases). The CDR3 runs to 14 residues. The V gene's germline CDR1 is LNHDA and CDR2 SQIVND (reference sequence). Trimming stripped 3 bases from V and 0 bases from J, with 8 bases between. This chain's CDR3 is CASSMRGMNTEAFF. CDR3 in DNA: TGTGCCAGTAGTATGCGGGGCATGAACACTGAAGCTTTCTTT.

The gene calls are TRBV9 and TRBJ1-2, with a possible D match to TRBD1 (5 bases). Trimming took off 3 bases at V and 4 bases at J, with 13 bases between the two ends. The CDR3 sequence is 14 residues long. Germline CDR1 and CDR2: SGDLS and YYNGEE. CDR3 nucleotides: TGTGCCAGCAGCGATTCAGGGTCCTTCTATGGCTACACCTTC. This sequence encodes CASSDSGSFYGYTF.

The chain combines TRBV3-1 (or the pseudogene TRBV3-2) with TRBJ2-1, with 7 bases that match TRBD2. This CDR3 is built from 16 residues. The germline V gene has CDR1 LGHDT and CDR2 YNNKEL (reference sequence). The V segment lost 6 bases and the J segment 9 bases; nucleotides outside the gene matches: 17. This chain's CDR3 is CASRLLSGPGRGEQFF. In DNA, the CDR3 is TGTGCCAGCAGGCTCCTTAGCGGGCCGGGGAGGGGTGAGCAGTTCTTC.

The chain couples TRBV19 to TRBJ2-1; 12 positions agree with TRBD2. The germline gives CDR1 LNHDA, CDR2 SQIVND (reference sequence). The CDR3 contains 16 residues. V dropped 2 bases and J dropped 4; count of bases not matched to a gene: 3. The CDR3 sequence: CASSITSGGPYNEQFF. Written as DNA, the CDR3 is TGTGCCAGTAGTATAACTAGCGGGGGGCCATACAATGAGCAGTTCTTC.

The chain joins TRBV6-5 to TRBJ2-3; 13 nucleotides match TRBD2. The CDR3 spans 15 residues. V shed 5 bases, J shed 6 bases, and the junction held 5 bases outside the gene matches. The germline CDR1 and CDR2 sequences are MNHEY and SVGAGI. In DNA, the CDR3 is TGTGCCAGCAGTCGACTAGCGGGGGGCCACGATACGCAGTATTTT. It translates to CASSRLAGGHDTQYF.

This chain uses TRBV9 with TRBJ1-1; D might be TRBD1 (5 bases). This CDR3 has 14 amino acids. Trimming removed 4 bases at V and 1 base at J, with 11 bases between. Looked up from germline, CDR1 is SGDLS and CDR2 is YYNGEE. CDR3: CASSPTGTNTEAFF. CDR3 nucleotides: TGTGCCAGCAGCCCAACAGGAACGAACACTGAAGCTTTCTTT.

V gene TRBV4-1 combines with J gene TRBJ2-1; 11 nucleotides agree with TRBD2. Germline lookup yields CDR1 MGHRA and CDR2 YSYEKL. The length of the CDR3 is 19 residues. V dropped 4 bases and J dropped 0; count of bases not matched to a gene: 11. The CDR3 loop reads CASSRRTSGGSSSYNEQFF. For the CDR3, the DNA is TGCGCCAGCAGCCGTCGAACTAGCGGGGGCTCGAGCTCCTACAATGAGCAGTTCTTC.

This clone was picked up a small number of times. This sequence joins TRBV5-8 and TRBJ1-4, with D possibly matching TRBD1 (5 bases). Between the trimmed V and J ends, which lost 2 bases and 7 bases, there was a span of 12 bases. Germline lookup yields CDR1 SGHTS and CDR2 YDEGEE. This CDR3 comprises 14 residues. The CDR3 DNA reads TGTGCCAGCAGCTTTCGGGGGACGAGTGAAAAACTGTTTTTT. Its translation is CASSFRGTSEKLFF. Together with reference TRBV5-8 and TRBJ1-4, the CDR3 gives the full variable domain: EAGVTQSPTHLIKTRGQQATLRCSPISGHTSVYWYQQALGLGLQFLLWYDEGEERNRGNFPPRFSGRQFPNYSSELNVNALELEDSALYLCASSFRGTSEKLFFGSGTQLSVL.

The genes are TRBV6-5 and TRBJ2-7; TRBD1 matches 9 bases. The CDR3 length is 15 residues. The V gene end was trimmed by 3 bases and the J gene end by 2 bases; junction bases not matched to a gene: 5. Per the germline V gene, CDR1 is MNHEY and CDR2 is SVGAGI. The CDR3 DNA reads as TGTGCCAGCAGTTATTCCGGGACAGGGACCTACGAGCAGTACTTC. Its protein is CASSYSGTGTYEQYF.

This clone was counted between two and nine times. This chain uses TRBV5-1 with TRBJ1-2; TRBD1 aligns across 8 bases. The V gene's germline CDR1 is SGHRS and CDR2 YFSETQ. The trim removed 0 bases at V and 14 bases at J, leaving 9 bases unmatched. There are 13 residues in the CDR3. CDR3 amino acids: CASSLEDRAGRTF. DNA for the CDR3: TGCGCCAGCAGCTTGGAGGACAGGGCGGGTAGGACCTTC.

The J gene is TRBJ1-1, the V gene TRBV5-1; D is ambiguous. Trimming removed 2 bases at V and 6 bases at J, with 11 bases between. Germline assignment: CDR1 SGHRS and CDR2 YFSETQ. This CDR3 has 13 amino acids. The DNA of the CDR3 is TGCGCCAGCAGCTTAGACGGGTTTGCTGAAGCTTTCTTT. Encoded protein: CASSLDGFAEAFF.

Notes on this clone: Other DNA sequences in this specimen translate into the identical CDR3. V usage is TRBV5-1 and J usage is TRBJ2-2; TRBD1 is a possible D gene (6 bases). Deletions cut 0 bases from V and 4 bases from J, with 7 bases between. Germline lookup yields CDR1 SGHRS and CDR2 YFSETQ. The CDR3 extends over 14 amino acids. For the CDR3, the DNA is TGCGCCAGCAGCTTGGGGACAGTCACCGGGGAGCTGTTTTTT. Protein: CASSLGTVTGELFF. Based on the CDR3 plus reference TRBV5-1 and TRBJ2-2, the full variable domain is KAGVTQTPRYLIKTRGQQVTLSCSPISGHRSVSWYQQTPGQGLQFLFEYFSETQRNKGNFPGRFSGRQFSNSRSEMNVSTLELGDSALYLCASSLGTVTGELFFGEGSRLTVL.

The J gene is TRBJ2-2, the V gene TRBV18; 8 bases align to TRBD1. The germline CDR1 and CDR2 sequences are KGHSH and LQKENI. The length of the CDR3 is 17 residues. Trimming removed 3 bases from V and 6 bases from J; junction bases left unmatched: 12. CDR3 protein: CASSPRQGNSGAGELFF. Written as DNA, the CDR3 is TGTGCCAGCTCACCTCGACAGGGGAATTCCGGGGCCGGGGAGCTGTTTTTT.

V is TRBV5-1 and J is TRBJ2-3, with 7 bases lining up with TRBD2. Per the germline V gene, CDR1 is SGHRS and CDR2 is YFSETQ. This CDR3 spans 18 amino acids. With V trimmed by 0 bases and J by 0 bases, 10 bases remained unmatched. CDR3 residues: CASSLAPGDYSSTDTQYF. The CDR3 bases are TGCGCCAGCAGCTTGGCGCCGGGGGACTACTCTAGCACAGATACGCAGTATTTT.

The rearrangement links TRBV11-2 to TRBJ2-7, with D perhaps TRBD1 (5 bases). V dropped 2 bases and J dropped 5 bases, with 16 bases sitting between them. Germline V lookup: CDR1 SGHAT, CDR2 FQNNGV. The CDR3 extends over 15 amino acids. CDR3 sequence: CASSLRGSGWHEQYF. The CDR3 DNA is TGTGCCAGCAGCTTAAGGGGCTCAGGGTGGCACGAGCAGTACTTC.